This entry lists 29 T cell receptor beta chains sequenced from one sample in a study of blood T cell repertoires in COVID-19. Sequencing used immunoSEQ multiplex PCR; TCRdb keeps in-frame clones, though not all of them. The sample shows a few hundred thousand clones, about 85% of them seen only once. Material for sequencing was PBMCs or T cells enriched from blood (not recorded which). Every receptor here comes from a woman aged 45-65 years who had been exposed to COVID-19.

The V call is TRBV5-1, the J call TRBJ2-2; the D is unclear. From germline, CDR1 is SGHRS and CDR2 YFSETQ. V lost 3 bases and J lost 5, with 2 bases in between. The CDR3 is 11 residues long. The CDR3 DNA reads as TGCGCCAGCAGCTCTACCGGGGAGCTGTTTTTT. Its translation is CASSSTGELFF.

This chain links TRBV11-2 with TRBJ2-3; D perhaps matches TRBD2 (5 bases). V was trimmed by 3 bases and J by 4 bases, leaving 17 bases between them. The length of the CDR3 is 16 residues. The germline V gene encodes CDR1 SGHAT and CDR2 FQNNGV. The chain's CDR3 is CASSLTARAVADTQYF. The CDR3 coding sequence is TGTGCCAGCAGCTTGACTGCGAGGGCAGTGGCAGATACGCAGTATTTT.

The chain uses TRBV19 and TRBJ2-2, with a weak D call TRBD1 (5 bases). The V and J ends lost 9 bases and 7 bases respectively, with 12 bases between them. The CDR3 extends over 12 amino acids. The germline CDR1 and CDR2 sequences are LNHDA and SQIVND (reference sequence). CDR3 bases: TGTGCCAGCTTATTAAGGGGCGGGGAGCTGTTTTTT. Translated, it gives CASLLRGGELFF.

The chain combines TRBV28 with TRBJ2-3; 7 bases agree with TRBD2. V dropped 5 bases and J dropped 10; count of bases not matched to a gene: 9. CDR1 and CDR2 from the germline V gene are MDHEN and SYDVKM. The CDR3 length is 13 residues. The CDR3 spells CASSPEWGGSQYF. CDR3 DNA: TGTGCCAGCAGTCCGGAGTGGGGGGGATCGCAGTATTTT.

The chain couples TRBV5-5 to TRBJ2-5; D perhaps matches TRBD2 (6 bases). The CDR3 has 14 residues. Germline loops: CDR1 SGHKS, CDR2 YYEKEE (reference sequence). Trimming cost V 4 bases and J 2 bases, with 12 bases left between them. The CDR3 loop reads CASSGVGGQETQYF. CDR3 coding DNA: TGTGCCAGCAGCGGGGTCGGGGGACAAGAGACCCAGTACTTC.

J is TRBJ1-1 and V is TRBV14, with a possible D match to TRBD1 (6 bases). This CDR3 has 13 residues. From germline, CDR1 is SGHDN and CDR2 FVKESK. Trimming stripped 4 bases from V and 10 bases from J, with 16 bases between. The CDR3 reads CASSPRGTGRAFF. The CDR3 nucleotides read TGTGCCAGCAGCCCCCGGGGAACAGGGAGAGCTTTCTTT. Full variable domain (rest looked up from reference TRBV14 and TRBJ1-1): EAGVTQFPSHSVIEKGQTVTLRCDPISGHDNLYWYRRVMGKEIKFLLHFVKESKQDESGMPNNRFLAERTGGTYSTLKVQPAELEDSGVYFCASSPRGTGRAFFGQGTRLTVV.

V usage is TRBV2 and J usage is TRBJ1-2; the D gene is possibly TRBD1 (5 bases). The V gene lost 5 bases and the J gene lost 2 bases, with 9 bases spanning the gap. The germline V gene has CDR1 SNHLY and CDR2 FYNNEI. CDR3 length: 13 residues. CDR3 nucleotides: TGTGCCAGCAGTAGGGGATCCAACTATGGCTACACCTTC. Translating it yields CASSRGSNYGYTF.

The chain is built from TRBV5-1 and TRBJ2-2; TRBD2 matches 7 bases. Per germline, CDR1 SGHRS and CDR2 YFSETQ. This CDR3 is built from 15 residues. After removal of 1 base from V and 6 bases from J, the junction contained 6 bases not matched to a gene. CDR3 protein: CASSLPQGGSGELFF. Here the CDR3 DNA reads TGCGCCAGCAGCTTGCCCCAGGGAGGGTCCGGGGAGCTGTTTTTT.

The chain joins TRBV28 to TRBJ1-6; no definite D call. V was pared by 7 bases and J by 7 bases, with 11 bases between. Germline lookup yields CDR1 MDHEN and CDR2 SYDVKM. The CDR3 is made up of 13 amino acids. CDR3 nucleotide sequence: TGTGCCAGCACCTTGAGGTGGAATTCACCCCTCCACTTT. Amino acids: CASTLRWNSPLHF.

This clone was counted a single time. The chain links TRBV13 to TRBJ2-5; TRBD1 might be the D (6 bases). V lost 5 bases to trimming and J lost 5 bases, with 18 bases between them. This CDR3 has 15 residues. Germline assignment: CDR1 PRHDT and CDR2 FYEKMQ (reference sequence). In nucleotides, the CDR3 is TGTGCCAGCAGCCCCCGTGGCAGGGGTATTGAGACCCAGTACTTC. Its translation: CASSPRGRGIETQYF.

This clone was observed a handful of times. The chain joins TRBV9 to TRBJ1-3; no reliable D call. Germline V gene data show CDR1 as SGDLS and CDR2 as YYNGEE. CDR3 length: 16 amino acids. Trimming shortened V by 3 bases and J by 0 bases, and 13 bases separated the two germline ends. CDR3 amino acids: CASSAHVGSSGNTIYF. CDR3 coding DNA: TGTGCCAGCAGCGCCCATGTTGGGAGCTCTGGAAACACCATATATTTT.

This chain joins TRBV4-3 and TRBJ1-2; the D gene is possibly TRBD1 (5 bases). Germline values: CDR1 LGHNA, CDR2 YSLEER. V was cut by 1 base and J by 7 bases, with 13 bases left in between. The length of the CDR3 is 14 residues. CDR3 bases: TGCGCCAGCAGCCAAGTTTCCAGGGTTAGTGGCTACACCTTC. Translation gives CASSQVSRVSGYTF.

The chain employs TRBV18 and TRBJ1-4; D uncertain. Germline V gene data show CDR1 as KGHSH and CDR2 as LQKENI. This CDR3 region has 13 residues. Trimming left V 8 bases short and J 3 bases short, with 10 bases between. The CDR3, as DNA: TGTGCCAGCACACGCGGGTCTAATGAAAAACTGTTTTTT. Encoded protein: CASTRGSNEKLFF.

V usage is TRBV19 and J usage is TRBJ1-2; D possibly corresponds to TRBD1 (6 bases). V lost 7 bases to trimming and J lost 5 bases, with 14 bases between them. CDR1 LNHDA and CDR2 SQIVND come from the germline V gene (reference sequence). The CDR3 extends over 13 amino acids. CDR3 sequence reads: CASNSLGGYGYTF. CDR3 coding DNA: TGTGCCAGTAACAGCCTAGGGGGATATGGCTACACCTTC.

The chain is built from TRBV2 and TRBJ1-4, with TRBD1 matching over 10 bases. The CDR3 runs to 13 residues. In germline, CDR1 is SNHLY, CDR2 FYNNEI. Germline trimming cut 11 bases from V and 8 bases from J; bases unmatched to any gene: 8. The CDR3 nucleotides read TGTGCCGGGGGGACAGGGGAGAAAGAAAAACTGTTTTTT. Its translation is CAGGTGEKEKLFF.

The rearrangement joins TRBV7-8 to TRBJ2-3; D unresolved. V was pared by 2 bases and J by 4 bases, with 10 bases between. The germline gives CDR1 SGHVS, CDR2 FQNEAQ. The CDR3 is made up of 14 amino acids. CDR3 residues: CASSLSTPPDTQYF. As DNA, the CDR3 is TGTGCCAGCAGCTTAAGTACTCCCCCAGATACGCAGTATTTT.

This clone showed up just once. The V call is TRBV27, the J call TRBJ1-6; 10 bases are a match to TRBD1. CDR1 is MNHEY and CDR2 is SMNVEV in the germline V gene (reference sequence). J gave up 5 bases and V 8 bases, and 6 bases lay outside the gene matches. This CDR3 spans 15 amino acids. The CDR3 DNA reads TGTGCCAGCCACGGGACAGGGGTGCATAATTCACCCCTCCACTTT. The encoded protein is CASHGTGVHNSPLHF.

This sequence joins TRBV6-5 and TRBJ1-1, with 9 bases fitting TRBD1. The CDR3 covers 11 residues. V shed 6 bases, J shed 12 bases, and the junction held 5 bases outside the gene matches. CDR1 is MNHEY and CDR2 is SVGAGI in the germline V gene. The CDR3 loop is CASSWDRESFF. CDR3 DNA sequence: TGTGCCAGCAGCTGGGACAGGGAGTCTTTCTTT.

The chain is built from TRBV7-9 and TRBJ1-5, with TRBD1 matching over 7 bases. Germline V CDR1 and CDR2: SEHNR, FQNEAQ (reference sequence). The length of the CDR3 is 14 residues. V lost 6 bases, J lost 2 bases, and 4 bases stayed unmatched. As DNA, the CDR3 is TGTGCCAGCAGTCATACAGGGGGCAATCAGCCCCAGCATTTT. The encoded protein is CASSHTGGNQPQHF.

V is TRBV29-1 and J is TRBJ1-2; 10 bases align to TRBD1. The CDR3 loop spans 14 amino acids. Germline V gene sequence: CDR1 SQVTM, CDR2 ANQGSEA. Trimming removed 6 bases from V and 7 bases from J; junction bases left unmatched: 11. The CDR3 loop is CSVLRDRGGGGYTF. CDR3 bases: TGCAGCGTCCTCCGGGACAGGGGCGGGGGTGGCTACACCTTC.

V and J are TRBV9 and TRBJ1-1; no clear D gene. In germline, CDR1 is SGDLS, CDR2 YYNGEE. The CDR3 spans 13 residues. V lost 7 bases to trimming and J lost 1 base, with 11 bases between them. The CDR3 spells CASLVPRNTEAFF. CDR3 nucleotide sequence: TGTGCCAGCTTAGTCCCCCGGAACACTGAAGCTTTCTTT.

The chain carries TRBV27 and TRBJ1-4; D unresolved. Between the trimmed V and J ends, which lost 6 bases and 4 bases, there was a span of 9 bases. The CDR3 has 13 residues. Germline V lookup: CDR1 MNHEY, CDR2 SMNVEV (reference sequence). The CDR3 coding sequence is TGTGCCAGCAGCGGCGGATTTAATGAAAAACTGTTTTTT. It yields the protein CASSGGFNEKLFF.

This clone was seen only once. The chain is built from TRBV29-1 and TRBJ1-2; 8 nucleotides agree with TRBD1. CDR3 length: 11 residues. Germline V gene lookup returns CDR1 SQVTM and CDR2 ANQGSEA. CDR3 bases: TGCGTAAGTCAGGGGGCACAAGGCTACACCTTC. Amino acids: CVSQGAQGYTF.

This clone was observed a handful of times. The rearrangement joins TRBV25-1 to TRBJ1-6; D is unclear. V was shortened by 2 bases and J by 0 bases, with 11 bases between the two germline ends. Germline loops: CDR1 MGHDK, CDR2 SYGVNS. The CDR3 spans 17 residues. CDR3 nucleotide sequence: TGTGCCAGCAGTGAAGCGACACTTAGCTCCTATAATTCACCCCTCCACTTT. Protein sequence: CASSEATLSSYNSPLHF. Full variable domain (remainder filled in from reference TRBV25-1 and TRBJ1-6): EADIYQTPRYLVIGTGKKITLECSQTMGHDKMYWYQQDPGMELHLIHYSYGVNSTEKGDLSSESTVSRIRTEHFPLTLESARPSHTSQYLCASSEATLSSYNSPLHFGNGTRLTVT.

CDR3 sequence: CASSEFMDRQETQYF. CDR3 sequence (DNA): TGTGCCAGCAGTGAATTTATGGACAGACAAGAGACCCAGTACTTC. This rearrangement joins TRBV2 to TRBJ2-5; the D gene is possibly TRBD1 (6 bases). CDR1 and CDR2 from the germline V gene are SNHLY and FYNNEI. This CDR3 has 15 amino acids. Trimming left V 2 bases short and J 2 bases short, with 12 bases between.

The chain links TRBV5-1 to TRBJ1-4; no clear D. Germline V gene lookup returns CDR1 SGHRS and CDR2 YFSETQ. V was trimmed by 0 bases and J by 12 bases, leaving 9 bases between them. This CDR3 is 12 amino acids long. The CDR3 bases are TGCGCCAGCAGCTTGGTCGGTCATCAACTGTTTTTT. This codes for CASSLVGHQLFF.

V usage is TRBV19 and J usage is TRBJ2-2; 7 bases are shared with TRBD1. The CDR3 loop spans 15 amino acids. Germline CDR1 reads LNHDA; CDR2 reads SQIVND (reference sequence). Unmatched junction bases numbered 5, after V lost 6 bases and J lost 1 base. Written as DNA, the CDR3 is TGTGCCAGTAGCGCAAGGGGGCAGAACACCGGGGAGCTGTTTTTT. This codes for CASSARGQNTGELFF.

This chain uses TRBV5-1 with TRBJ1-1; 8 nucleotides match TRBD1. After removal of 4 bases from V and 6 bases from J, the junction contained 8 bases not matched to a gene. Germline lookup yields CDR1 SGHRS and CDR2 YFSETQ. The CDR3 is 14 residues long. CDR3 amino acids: CASSKLQGGAEAFF. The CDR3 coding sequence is TGCGCCAGCAGCAAGCTACAGGGGGGCGCTGAAGCTTTCTTT.

The CDR3 sequence: CASSQAEGGYTF. For the CDR3, the DNA is TGTGCCAGCAGCCAAGCGGAGGGAGGCTACACCTTC. J is TRBJ1-2 and V is TRBV14; D call uncertain. Germline V gene lookup returns CDR1 SGHDN and CDR2 FVKESK. CDR3 length: 12 residues. V was cut by 1 base and J by 8 bases, with 8 bases left in between.